The 6 T cell receptor beta chains given below trace back to one sample, sequenced in a study of T cells in Graves' hyperthyroidism and ophthalmopathy. There were TCR beta CDR3 regions amplified from RNA transcripts. The HTBI set primed first-round TCR CDR3 RT-PCR. Using its own MiXCR run on the multiplex PCR reads, TCRdb lists one record per CDR3 protein. The table lists around 440,000 distinct CDR3 sequences, approximately 14% of them singletons. Sequencing was done on a sample of blood. These TCRs come from a woman aged 18-29 years with Graves' hyperthyroidism.

This clonotype was recorded at least ten times. V is TRBV11-2 and J is TRBJ2-3; the D gene could be TRBD1 or TRBD2 (5 bases each). Trimming took 6 bases from V and 2 from J, leaving 12 bases between them. The CDR3 loop spans 14 amino acids. The germline V gene has CDR1 SGHAT and CDR2 FQNNGV. The CDR3 spells CASRRGVATDTQYF. In DNA form, the CDR3 reads TGTGCCAGCAGGAGAGGGGTGGCCACAGATACGCAGTATTTT.

This clonotype appeared many times. This chain joins TRBV6-6 and TRBJ2-2; D is uncertain. Per germline, CDR1 MNHNY and CDR2 SVGAGI (reference sequence). V was shortened by 1 base and J by 1 base, with 4 bases between the two germline ends. CDR3 length equals 14 residues. The CDR3 is CASSYLENTGELFF. CDR3 bases: TGTGCCAGCAGTTACTTAGAGAACACCGGGGAGCTGTTTTTT.

The chain recombines TRBV19 with TRBJ2-7; D gene ambiguous. The CDR3 has 14 residues. CDR1 and CDR2 from the germline V gene are LNHDA and SQIVND (reference sequence). Trimming removed 5 bases from V and 4 bases from J, with 15 bases in between. The CDR3 DNA sequence: TGTGCCAGTAGTCCGGATTCCGACGGATACGAGCAGTACTTC. Its translation is CASSPDSDGYEQYF.

This clonotype was seen repeatedly, ten times or more. The chain employs TRBV7-9 and TRBJ2-1, with D possibly being TRBD1 (6 bases). The CDR3 length is 13 residues. The germline V and J ends were trimmed by 7 bases and 4 bases, with 11 bases remaining between them. Germline V lookup: CDR1 SEHNR, CDR2 FQNEAQ (reference sequence). Here the CDR3 reads CASKQGGYNEQFF. In DNA, the CDR3 is TGTGCCAGCAAGCAAGGGGGTTACAATGAGCAGTTCTTC.

Here the CDR3 reads CSVVRVAGEKLFF. The CDR3 nucleotides read TGCAGCGTTGTGCGGGTCGCCGGTGAAAAACTGTTTTTT. The chain combines TRBV29-1 with TRBJ1-4; no clear D. The CDR3 contains 13 residues. CDR1 is SQVTM, CDR2 ANQGSEA, per germline. V lost 4 bases to trimming and J lost 7 bases, with 13 bases between them. The full variable domain, rest sourced from reference TRBV29-1 and TRBJ1-4, is SAVISQKPSRDICQRGTSLTIQCQVDSQVTMMFWYRQQPGQSLTLIATANQGSEATYESGFVIDKFPISRPNLTFSTLTVSNMSPEDSSIYLCSVVRVAGEKLFFGSGTQLSVL.

This clonotype was counted between two and nine times. The rearrangement links TRBV5-5 to TRBJ2-7; D assignment may be TRBD1 or TRBD2 (5 bases each). The V end lost 2 bases, the J end lost 0 bases, and 15 bases lay between the germline ends. The CDR3 runs to 16 residues. Per germline, CDR1 SGHKS and CDR2 YYEKEE (reference sequence). The CDR3 protein is CASSFSRDGSSYEQYF. The DNA for the CDR3 is TGTGCCAGCAGCTTCTCCCGGGACGGTAGCTCCTACGAGCAGTACTTC.